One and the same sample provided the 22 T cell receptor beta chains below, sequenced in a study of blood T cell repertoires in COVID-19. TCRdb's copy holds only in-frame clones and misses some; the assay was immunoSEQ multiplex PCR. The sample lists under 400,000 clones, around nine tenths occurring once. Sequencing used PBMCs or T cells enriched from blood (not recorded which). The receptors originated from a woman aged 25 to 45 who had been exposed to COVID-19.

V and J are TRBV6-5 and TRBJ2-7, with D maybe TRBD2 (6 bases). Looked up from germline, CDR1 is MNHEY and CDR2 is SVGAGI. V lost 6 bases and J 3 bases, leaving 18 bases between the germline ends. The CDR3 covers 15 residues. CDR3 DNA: TGTGCCAGCAGCAAGAAGGCGTTGGGAGGCTACGAGCAGTACTTC. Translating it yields CASSKKALGGYEQYF.

The CDR3 spells CASSLGNSYGYTF. The DNA of the CDR3 is TGTGCCAGCAGCTTGGGGAACAGCTATGGCTACACCTTC. This chain joins TRBV5-6 and TRBJ1-2; the D is unclear. This CDR3 region has 13 residues. Germline values: CDR1 SGHDT, CDR2 YYEEEE. The V end lost 0 bases, the J end lost 4 bases, and 7 bases lay between the germline ends.

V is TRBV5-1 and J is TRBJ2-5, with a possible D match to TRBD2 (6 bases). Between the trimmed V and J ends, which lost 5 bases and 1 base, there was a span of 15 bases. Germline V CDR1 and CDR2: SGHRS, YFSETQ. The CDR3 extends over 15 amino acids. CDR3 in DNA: TGCGCCAGCAGAAAGAGGGCGGGACCCCAAGAGACCCAGTACTTC. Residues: CASRKRAGPQETQYF.

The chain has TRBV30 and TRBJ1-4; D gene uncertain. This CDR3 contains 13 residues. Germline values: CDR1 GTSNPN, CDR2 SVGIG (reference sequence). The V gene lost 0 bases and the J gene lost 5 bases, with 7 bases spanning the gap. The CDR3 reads CAWSVELNEKLFF. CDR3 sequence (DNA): TGTGCCTGGAGTGTTGAGTTAAATGAAAAACTGTTTTTT.

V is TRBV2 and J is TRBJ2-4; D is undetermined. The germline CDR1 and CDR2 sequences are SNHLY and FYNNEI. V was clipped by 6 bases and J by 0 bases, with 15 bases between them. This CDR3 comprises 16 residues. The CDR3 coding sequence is TGTGCCAGCAGGCCAGCAACTACAATAGCCAAAAACATTCAGTACTTC. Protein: CASRPATTIAKNIQYF.

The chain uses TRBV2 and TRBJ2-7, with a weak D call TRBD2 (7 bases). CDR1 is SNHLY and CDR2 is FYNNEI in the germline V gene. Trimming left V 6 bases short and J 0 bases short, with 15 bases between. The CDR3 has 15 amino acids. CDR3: CASSGGQGYSYEQYF. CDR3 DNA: TGTGCCAGCAGCGGGGGGCAGGGGTACTCCTACGAGCAGTACTTC. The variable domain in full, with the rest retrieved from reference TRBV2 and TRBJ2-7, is EPEVTQTPSHQVTQMGQEVILRCVPISNHLYFYWYRQILGQKVEFLVSFYNNEISEKSEIFDDQFSVERPDGSNFTLKIRSTKLEDSAMYFCASSGGQGYSYEQYFGPGTRLTVT.

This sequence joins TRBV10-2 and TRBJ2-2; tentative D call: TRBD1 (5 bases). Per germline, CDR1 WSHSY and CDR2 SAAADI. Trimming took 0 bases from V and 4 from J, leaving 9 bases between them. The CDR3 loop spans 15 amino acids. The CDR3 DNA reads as TGCGCCAGCAGTGAGTCGCGTAGGGGCACCGGGGAGCTGTTTTTT. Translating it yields CASSESRRGTGELFF.

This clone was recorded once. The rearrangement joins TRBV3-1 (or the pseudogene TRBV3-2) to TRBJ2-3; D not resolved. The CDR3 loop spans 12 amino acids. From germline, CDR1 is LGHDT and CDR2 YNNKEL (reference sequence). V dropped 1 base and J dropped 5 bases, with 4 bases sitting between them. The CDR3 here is CASSQGQDTQYF. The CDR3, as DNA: TGTGCCAGCAGCCAAGGGCAAGATACGCAGTATTTT.

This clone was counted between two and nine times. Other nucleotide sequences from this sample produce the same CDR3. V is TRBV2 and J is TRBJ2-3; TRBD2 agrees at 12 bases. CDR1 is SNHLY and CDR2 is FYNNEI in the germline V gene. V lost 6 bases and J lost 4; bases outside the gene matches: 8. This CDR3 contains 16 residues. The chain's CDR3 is CASSLRLAGAADTQYF. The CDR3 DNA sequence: TGTGCCAGCAGCCTTCGACTAGCGGGAGCGGCAGATACGCAGTATTTT. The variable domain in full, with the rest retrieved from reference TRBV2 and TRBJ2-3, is EPEVTQTPSHQVTQMGQEVILRCVPISNHLYFYWYRQILGQKVEFLVSFYNNEISEKSEIFDDQFSVERPDGSNFTLKIRSTKLEDSAMYFCASSLRLAGAADTQYFGPGTRLTVL.

CDR3 coding DNA: TGTGCCAGCACCCGGGACAGGACGCAGTATTTT. Amino acid sequence: CASTRDRTQYF. The J gene is TRBJ2-3, the V gene TRBV28; TRBD1 agrees at 8 bases. V shed 7 bases and J 9 bases; nucleotides not matched to a gene: 3. This CDR3 comprises 11 residues. CDR1 MDHEN and CDR2 SYDVKM come from the germline V gene.

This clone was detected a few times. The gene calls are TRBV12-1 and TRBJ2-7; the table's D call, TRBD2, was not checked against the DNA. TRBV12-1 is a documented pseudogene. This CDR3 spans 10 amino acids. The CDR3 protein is CASSFGGANF. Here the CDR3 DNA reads TGTGCCAGCAGCTTTGGCGGGGCCAACTTC.

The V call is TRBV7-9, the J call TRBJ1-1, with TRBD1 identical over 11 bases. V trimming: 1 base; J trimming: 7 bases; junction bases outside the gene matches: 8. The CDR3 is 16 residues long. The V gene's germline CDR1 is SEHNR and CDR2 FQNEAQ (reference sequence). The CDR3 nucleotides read TGTGCCAGCAGCTTAGACGTGGGGACAGGGGGAGGTGAAGCTTTCTTT. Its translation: CASSLDVGTGGGEAFF.

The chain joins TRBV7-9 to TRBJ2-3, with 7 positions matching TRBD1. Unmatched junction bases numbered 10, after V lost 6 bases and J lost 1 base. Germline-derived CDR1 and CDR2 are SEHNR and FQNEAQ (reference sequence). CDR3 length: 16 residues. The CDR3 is CASRGTTGPGTDTQYF. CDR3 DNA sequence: TGTGCCAGCAGAGGGACGACAGGGCCAGGCACAGATACGCAGTATTTT.

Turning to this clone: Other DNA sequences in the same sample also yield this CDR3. CDR3 sequence: CSARERETQYF. For the CDR3, the DNA is TGCAGTGCTAGAGAGAGGGAGACCCAGTACTTC. The chain carries TRBV20-1 and TRBJ2-5, with D unclear. Looked up from germline, CDR1 is DFQATT and CDR2 is SNEGSKA (reference sequence). Trimming took 0 bases from V and 5 from J, leaving 4 bases between them. The CDR3 has 11 residues.

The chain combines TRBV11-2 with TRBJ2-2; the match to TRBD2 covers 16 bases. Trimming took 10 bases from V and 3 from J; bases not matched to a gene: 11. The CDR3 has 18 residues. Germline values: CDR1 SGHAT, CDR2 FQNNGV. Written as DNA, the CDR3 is TGTGCCACCCCCCGGGGGACTAGCGGGAGGGAATACACCGGGGAGCTGTTTTTT. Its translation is CATPRGTSGREYTGELFF.

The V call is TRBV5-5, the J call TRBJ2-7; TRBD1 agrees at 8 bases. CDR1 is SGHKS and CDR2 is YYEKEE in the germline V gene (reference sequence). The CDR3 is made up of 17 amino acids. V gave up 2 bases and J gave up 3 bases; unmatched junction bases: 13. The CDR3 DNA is TGTGCCAGCAGCTTCCAACCGGGACAGGTTCTAAACTACGAGCAGTACTTC. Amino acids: CASSFQPGQVLNYEQYF.

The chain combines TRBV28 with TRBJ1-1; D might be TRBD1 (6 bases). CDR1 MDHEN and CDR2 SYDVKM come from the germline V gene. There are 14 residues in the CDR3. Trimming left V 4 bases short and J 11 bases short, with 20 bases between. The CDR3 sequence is CASSSGGGAVYAFF. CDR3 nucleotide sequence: TGTGCCAGCAGTTCCGGCGGGGGCGCAGTGTACGCTTTCTTT.

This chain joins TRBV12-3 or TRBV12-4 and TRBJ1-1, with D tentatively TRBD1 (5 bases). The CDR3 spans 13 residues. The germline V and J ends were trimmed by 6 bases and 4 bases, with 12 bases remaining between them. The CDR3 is CASSRGGATEAFF. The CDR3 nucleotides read TGTGCCAGCAGCCGCGGAGGGGCCACTGAAGCTTTCTTT.

The DNA of the CDR3 is TGTGCCAGCAGCTCAAATAGCGGACCCCTGACAGAGCAGTACTTC. It yields the protein CASSSNSGPLTEQYF. This chain joins TRBV7-6 and TRBJ2-7; maybe TRBD2 (6 bases). Germline V gene lookup returns CDR1 SGHVS and CDR2 FNYEAQ. V lost 4 bases, J lost 7 bases, and 20 bases lay in between. The CDR3 is 15 amino acids.

In DNA, the CDR3 is TGCGCCAGCAGCTTGGTAGGGGCCCGTTCGAACACTGAAGCTTTCTTT. Protein sequence: CASSLVGARSNTEAFF. V gene TRBV5-1 combines with J gene TRBJ1-1; D is perhaps TRBD1 (5 bases). Germline V gene lookup returns CDR1 SGHRS and CDR2 YFSETQ. The CDR3 contains 16 residues. With 0 bases removed from V and 1 base from J, the gap between germline ends came to 13 bases.

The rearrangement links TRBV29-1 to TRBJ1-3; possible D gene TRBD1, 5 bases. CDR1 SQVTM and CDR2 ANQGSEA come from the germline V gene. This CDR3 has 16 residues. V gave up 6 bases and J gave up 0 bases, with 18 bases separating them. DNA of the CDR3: TGCAGCGTCCGAGCACGAGACAGCGACTCTGGAAACACCATATATTTT. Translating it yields CSVRARDSDSGNTIYF.

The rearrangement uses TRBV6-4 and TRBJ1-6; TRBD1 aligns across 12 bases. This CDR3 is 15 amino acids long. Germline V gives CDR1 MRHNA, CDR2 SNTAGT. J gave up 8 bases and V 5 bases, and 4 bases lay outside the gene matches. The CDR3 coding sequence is TGTGCCAGCAGTCCCGGGACAGGGGGCGATTCACCCCTCCACTTT. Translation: CASSPGTGGDSPLHF.